What follows are 27 T cell receptor beta chains derived from one specimen sequenced in a study of CD8+ T cells in alopecia areata. Alopecia areata patients had lesional scalp punch biopsies and peripheral blood taken from them. Following RNA extraction, reverse transcription yielded cDNA that acted as the sequencing template. The data were produced by immunoSEQ multiplex PCR, yet TCRdb's version contains in-frame clones alone and is incomplete. The sample contains 6,500 to 7,500 clones, 64% of which appear only once. Specimen: skin, collected at week 0. Receptors originate from a human donor with alopecia areata.

This chain connects TRBV7-9 to TRBJ1-2; unclear D gene. This CDR3 comprises 13 residues. Trimming removed 1 base at V and 7 bases at J, with 10 bases between. The germline V gene has CDR1 SEHNR and CDR2 FQNEAQ (reference sequence). For the CDR3, the DNA is TGTGCCAGCAGCTTAGAAGGGCGTCGTGGCTACACCTTC. Translating it yields CASSLEGRRGYTF.

This rearrangement joins TRBV21-1 to TRBJ2-7; the table calls TRBD1, which could not be checked here. TRBV21-1 is a pseudogene locus. The length of the CDR3 is 16 residues. The CDR3 loop is CASSPRGRGHSYEQYF. CDR3 nucleotides: TGTGCCAGCAGCCCAAGAGGCAGGGGGCATTCCTACGAGCAGTACTTC.

For this clone: This CDR3 fails to terminate in the conserved phenylalanine or tryptophan, so it likely reflects a read error. It is unclear where the CDR3 begins or ends on the DNA, so no DNA is shown, and the CDR3 is as TCRdb lists it. J is TRBJ2-4 and V is TRBV7-8; TRBD1, as called in the table, went unchecked against the DNA. The CDR3 is 12 residues long, ends included. Germline V lookup: CDR1 SGHVS, CDR2 FQNEAQ. CDR3: CASSLGEGQGRS.

This clone is large within its sample. The V and J genes are TRBV4-1 and TRBJ2-2; 13 positions agree with TRBD2. Germline CDR1 MGHRA, CDR2 YSYEKL. V was pared by 3 bases and J by 6 bases, with 1 base of the junction left unmatched. The CDR3 sequence is 15 residues long. CDR3 sequence reads: CASSHGLAGAGELFF. Here the CDR3 DNA reads TGCGCCAGCAGCCACGGACTAGCGGGGGCCGGGGAGCTGTTTTTT.

V usage is TRBV7-3 and J usage is TRBJ2-3; no clear D gene. CDR3 size: 14 residues. CDR1 is SGHTA, CDR2 FQGTGA, per germline. Deletions cut 5 bases from V and 2 bases from J, with 11 bases between. Written as DNA, the CDR3 is TGTGCCAGCAGCCTCCGAGGTATCACAGATACGCAGTATTTT. Translating gives CASSLRGITDTQYF.

The CDR3 sequence: CASSKDRGRQETQYF. Here the CDR3 DNA reads TGTGCCAGCAGCAAGGACAGGGGGCGACAAGAGACCCAGTACTTC. The chain combines TRBV7-2 with TRBJ2-5; 11 bases line up with TRBD1. This CDR3 has 15 amino acids. Trimming removed 5 bases from V and 2 bases from J; junction bases left unmatched: 4. The V gene's germline CDR1 is SGHTA and CDR2 FQGNSA.

By share of the sample, this clone is large. The chain couples TRBV13 to TRBJ2-3; D gene ambiguous. Germline values: CDR1 PRHDT, CDR2 FYEKMQ (reference sequence). With 5 bases removed from V and 11 bases from J, the gap between germline ends came to 14 bases. The CDR3 totals 12 residues. CDR3 nucleotide sequence: TGTGCCAGCAGCCACGACCCGCGCTGGCAGTATTTT. Translated, it gives CASSHDPRWQYF.

This chain links TRBV28 with TRBJ2-7; D uncertain. The germline V and J ends were trimmed by 7 bases and 8 bases, with 12 bases remaining between them. The CDR3 loop spans 11 amino acids. CDR1 is MDHEN and CDR2 is SYDVKM in the germline V gene. CDR3 DNA: TGTGCCAGCATGGAGAAATTAAAGCAGTACTTC. As protein: CASMEKLKQYF.

This clone has more than one count but fewer than ten. The CDR3 is CASSFWGLAGGPGELFF. CDR3 DNA: TGTGCCAGCAGTTTTTGGGGACTAGCGGGAGGCCCCGGGGAGCTGTTTTTT. The chain joins TRBV28 to TRBJ2-2; 15 bases map to TRBD2. Germline V gene data show CDR1 as MDHEN and CDR2 as SYDVKM. J gave up 6 bases and V 3 bases, and 5 bases lay outside the gene matches. The CDR3 has 17 amino acids.

This clone was observed a few times. This chain links TRBV28 with TRBJ1-2; 10 bases match TRBD1. V trimming: 4 bases; J trimming: 5 bases; junction bases outside the gene matches: 10. Germline CDR1 is MDHEN and CDR2 is SYDVKM. The CDR3 extends over 16 amino acids. The CDR3 DNA is TGTGCCAGCAGTTCCTTGACAGGGGGACAGGGGTATGGCTACACCTTC. Translation gives CASSSLTGGQGYGYTF.

This clone has just a few counts. This chain connects TRBV7-8 to TRBJ2-7; the D gene could be TRBD1 or TRBD2 (5 bases each). This CDR3 is 15 amino acids long. V was shortened by 0 bases and J by 2 bases, with 11 bases between the two germline ends. The V gene's germline CDR1 is SGHVS and CDR2 FQNEAQ. CDR3 loop: CASSLAGARAYEQYF. In DNA, the CDR3 is TGTGCCAGCAGCTTAGCAGGGGCGCGGGCCTACGAGCAGTACTTC.

This clone was picked up a small number of times. V and J are TRBV7-2 and TRBJ2-4; D may correspond to TRBD1 or TRBD2 (5 bases each). The CDR3 runs to 12 residues. V was pared by 2 bases and J by 9 bases, with 8 bases between. Germline V gene lookup returns CDR1 SGHTA and CDR2 FQGNSA. The CDR3 sequence is CASSLKGTIQYF. The CDR3 DNA reads TGTGCCAGCAGCTTAAAGGGGACCATTCAGTACTTC. The whole variable domain, remainder taken from reference TRBV7-2 and TRBJ2-4, is GAGVSQSPSNKVTEKGKDVELRCDPISGHTALYWYRQSLGQGLEFLIYFQGNSAPDKSGLPSDRFSAERTGGSVSTLTIQRTQQEDSAVYLCASSLKGTIQYFGAGTRLSVL.

The chain has TRBV27 and TRBJ1-2; TRBD1 aligns across 8 bases. The V segment lost 2 bases and the J segment 4 bases; nucleotides outside the gene matches: 0. Germline values: CDR1 MNHEY, CDR2 SMNVEV (reference sequence). The CDR3 loop spans 13 amino acids. The CDR3 protein is CASSLDRGYGYTF. Here the CDR3 DNA reads TGTGCCAGCAGTTTAGACAGGGGCTATGGCTACACCTTC.

The chain recombines TRBV5-1 with TRBJ2-6; no clear D. The germline CDR1 and CDR2 sequences are SGHRS and YFSETQ. The CDR3 totals 17 residues. Trimming shortened V by 0 bases and J by 4 bases, and 14 bases separated the two germline ends. The CDR3 is CASSLALAIPGANVLTF. In DNA, the CDR3 is TGCGCCAGCAGCTTGGCGTTGGCCATACCGGGGGCCAACGTCCTGACTTTC.

The CDR3, as DNA: TGTGCCAGCAGGTTCGGGGCGGACACTGAAGCTTTCTTT. It yields the protein CASRFGADTEAFF. The genes are TRBV2 and TRBJ1-1, with D perhaps TRBD1 (5 bases). Germline CDR1 is SNHLY and CDR2 is FYNNEI. CDR3 length: 13 amino acids. V was pared by 6 bases and J by 3 bases, with 11 bases between.

The V and J genes are TRBV30 and TRBJ2-2; TRBD2 aligns across 8 bases. The CDR3 totals 16 residues. The junction had 8 bases not matched to a gene; V was cut back by 2 bases and J by 3 bases. CDR1 GTSNPN and CDR2 SVGIG come from the germline V gene (reference sequence). The CDR3 sequence: CAWSPGAGGYTGELFF. DNA for the CDR3: TGTGCCTGGAGTCCGGGGGCGGGAGGTTACACCGGGGAGCTGTTTTTT.

This clone has only a few counts. The rearrangement joins TRBV5-6 to TRBJ1-5; D remains unclear. The CDR3 is 15 residues long. V dropped 1 base and J dropped 0 bases, with 8 bases sitting between them. Germline values: CDR1 SGHDT, CDR2 YYEEEE. In DNA, the CDR3 is TGTGCCAGCAGCTTGTGGGTCCTTAGCAATCAGCCCCAGCATTTT. It translates to CASSLWVLSNQPQHF.

This clone was seen only once. The chain employs TRBV2 and TRBJ2-6, with 14 bases aligning to TRBD2. Germline values: CDR1 SNHLY, CDR2 FYNNEI. The trim removed 6 bases at V and 2 bases at J, leaving 3 bases unmatched. The CDR3 length is 17 residues. CDR3: CASRRLAGGAGANVLTF. Written as DNA, the CDR3 is TGTGCCAGCAGAAGACTAGCGGGAGGGGCTGGGGCCAACGTCCTGACTTTC.

J is TRBJ1-6 and V is TRBV30; D unresolved. The V end lost 3 bases, the J end lost 4 bases, and 19 bases lay between the germline ends. CDR1 is GTSNPN and CDR2 is SVGIG in the germline V gene (reference sequence). The CDR3 is 17 residues long. CDR3 sequence (DNA): TGTGCCTGGAGAATCCCCACCGGGCAGTCTTATAATTCACCCCTCCACTTT. This encodes CAWRIPTGQSYNSPLHF.

V gene TRBV4-1 combines with J gene TRBJ2-5; possibly TRBD1 or TRBD2 for D (6 bases each). Trimming left V 4 bases short and J 5 bases short, with 29 bases between. From germline, CDR1 is MGHRA and CDR2 YSYEKL. CDR3 length: 19 amino acids. The CDR3 bases are TGCGCCAGCAGCCCTAAAATTTTGACAGGTTTTGGAGGGCGGGAGACCCAGTACTTC. Amino acids: CASSPKILTGFGGRETQYF.

This chain connects TRBV5-1 to TRBJ2-7; 9 nucleotides align to TRBD1. CDR3 length: 16 amino acids. Germline CDR1 SGHRS, CDR2 YFSETQ. J was trimmed by 3 bases and V by 3 bases; bases with no gene match: 10. CDR3 residues: CASSSDPGQGGYEQYF. CDR3 DNA: TGCGCCAGCAGCTCCGATCCGGGACAGGGTGGCTACGAGCAGTACTTC.

The chain recombines TRBV5-1 with TRBJ2-2; D not resolved. Germline CDR1 reads SGHRS; CDR2 reads YFSETQ. CDR3 size: 17 residues. Trimming left V 0 bases short and J 0 bases short, with 12 bases between. The CDR3 coding sequence is TGCGCCAGCAGCTTGGTGTCCCGTGAGCCGAACACCGGGGAGCTGTTTTTT. Amino acid sequence: CASSLVSREPNTGELFF. Full variable domain (outside the CDR3, taken from reference TRBV5-1 and TRBJ2-2): KAGVTQTPRYLIKTRGQQVTLSCSPISGHRSVSWYQQTPGQGLQFLFEYFSETQRNKGNFPGRFSGRQFSNSRSEMNVSTLELGDSALYLCASSLVSREPNTGELFFGEGSRLTVL.

The DNA of the CDR3 is TGTGCCAGCAGCTTAGTCAGGGGCGCTGAAGCTTTCTTT. Its protein is CASSLVRGAEAFF. The J gene is TRBJ1-1, the V gene TRBV7-6, with D perhaps TRBD1 (6 bases). The germline gives CDR1 SGHVS, CDR2 FNYEAQ. The CDR3 spans 13 residues. Trimming pared 1 base from V and 6 bases from J, leaving 9 bases between.

The chain couples TRBV2 to TRBJ2-5; 8 bases line up with TRBD1. With V trimmed by 3 bases and J by 4 bases, 7 bases remained unmatched. This CDR3 is built from 15 residues. CDR1 is SNHLY and CDR2 is FYNNEI in the germline V gene. CDR3 amino acids: CASSDILTGVETQYF. The CDR3, as DNA: TGTGCCAGCAGTGATATTTTGACAGGGGTAGAGACCCAGTACTTC.

The gene calls are TRBV4-1 and TRBJ1-5; D is perhaps TRBD1 (5 bases). Germline V gives CDR1 MGHRA, CDR2 YSYEKL. V lost 3 bases and J 5 bases, leaving 14 bases between the germline ends. CDR3 size: 15 residues. The CDR3 coding sequence is TGCGCCAGCAGCCAGGCGTGGGGGATTTATCAGCCCCAGCATTTT. This sequence encodes CASSQAWGIYQPQHF.

The J gene is TRBJ2-3, the V gene TRBV5-1; TRBD2 aligns across 12 bases. The germline CDR1 and CDR2 sequences are SGHRS and YFSETQ. V lost 5 bases and J lost 5; bases outside the gene matches: 6. The CDR3 contains 15 residues. The CDR3 nucleotides read TGCGCCAGCAGATTGACTAGCGGGGGACAAGATACGCAGTATTTT. It yields the protein CASRLTSGGQDTQYF.

This clone appeared a single time. This rearrangement joins TRBV10-2 to TRBJ1-1; tentative D call: TRBD1 (6 bases). CDR3 size: 17 residues. V was pared by 0 bases and J by 4 bases, with 18 bases between. The V gene's germline CDR1 is WSHSY and CDR2 SAAADI. Written as DNA, the CDR3 is TGCGCCAGCAGTGAGTCGAGGTCTAGGGGGGGGACCACTGAAGCTTTCTTT. It translates to CASSESRSRGGTTEAFF.